Following are 10 T cell receptor beta chains from one sample sequenced in a study of control samples from healthy donors and cancer patients. Here immunoSEQ multiplex PCR was the method, and the copy in TCRdb shows in-frame clones only, minus some. The data contain roughly 98,000 clones, more than 80% of them singletons. The specimen sequenced was blood. The receptor set was obtained from a man aged 18 to 30 in good health.

With regard to this clone: A read error may account for a junction end that differs from germline. The chain has TRBV4-2 and TRBJ1-5; possible D gene TRBD1, 6 bases. CDR3 size: 13 residues. Germline CDR1 reads LGHNA; CDR2 reads YNFKEQ. Here the CDR3 reads CASNQDSSQPQHF. The CDR3 nucleotides read TGTGCCAGCAACCAGGACAGCAGTCAGCCCCAGCATTTT.

V gene TRBV7-8 combines with J gene TRBJ2-3, with 8 nucleotides matching TRBD1. Trimming took 8 bases from V and 7 from J; bases not matched to a gene: 8. Germline loops: CDR1 SGHVS, CDR2 FQNEAQ. This CDR3 contains 13 residues. The CDR3: CASGGQGMNTQYF. As DNA, the CDR3 is TGTGCCAGCGGAGGACAGGGTATGAATACGCAGTATTTT.

The chain links TRBV30 to TRBJ1-4; TRBD1 aligns across 9 bases. Germline trimming cut 6 bases from V and 7 bases from J; bases unmatched to any gene: 9. The CDR3 runs to 14 residues. Looked up from germline, CDR1 is GTSNPN and CDR2 is SVGIG (reference sequence). CDR3 sequence reads: CACDPRDRAEKLFF. CDR3 coding DNA: TGTGCCTGTGATCCCCGGGACAGGGCTGAAAAACTGTTTTTT.

This clone was seen once. The genes are TRBV9 and TRBJ1-4; D unresolved. Germline V gene data show CDR1 as SGDLS and CDR2 as YYNGEE. The CDR3 contains 12 residues. V was clipped by 2 bases and J by 8 bases, with 7 bases between them. The DNA for the CDR3 is TGTGCCAGCAGCGTGCTCGGCGAAAAACTGTTTTTT. The encoded protein is CASSVLGEKLFF.

In its sample, this clone was seen a few times. V usage is TRBV5-1 and J usage is TRBJ2-1, with TRBD2 matching 11 bases. CDR3 length equals 17 residues. Germline CDR1 SGHRS, CDR2 YFSETQ. Trimming removed 0 bases from V and 8 bases from J; junction bases left unmatched: 10. The CDR3 sequence: CASSLAPIAGGLDEQFF. The CDR3 DNA is TGCGCCAGCAGCTTGGCCCCGATAGCGGGGGGGCTCGATGAGCAGTTCTTC.

This rearrangement joins TRBV30 to TRBJ1-2; D is unclear. Germline CDR1 GTSNPN, CDR2 SVGIG (reference sequence). This CDR3 comprises 13 residues. Trimming took 5 bases from V and 2 from J, leaving 12 bases between them. CDR3 residues: CAWSPGINYGYTF. As DNA, the CDR3 is TGTGCCTGGTCCCCCGGGATAAACTATGGCTACACCTTC.

The chain recombines TRBV30 with TRBJ2-3; tentative D call: TRBD2 (7 bases). This CDR3 contains 13 residues. Looked up from germline, CDR1 is GTSNPN and CDR2 is SVGIG (reference sequence). V lost 0 bases and J 6 bases, leaving 10 bases between the germline ends. The chain's CDR3 is CAWSVGGADTQYF. DNA for the CDR3: TGTGCCTGGAGTGTGGGGGGGGCGGATACGCAGTATTTT. The full variable domain, completed using reference TRBV30 and TRBJ2-3, is SQTIHQWPATLVQPVGSPLSLECTVEGTSNPNLYWYRQAAGRGLQLLFYSVGIGQISSEVPQNLSASRPQDRQFILSSKKLLLSDSGFYLCAWSVGGADTQYFGPGTRLTVL.

The gene calls are TRBV7-3 and TRBJ2-1, with D possibly matching TRBD2 (5 bases). Trimming took 5 bases from V and 6 from J, leaving 11 bases between them. The CDR3 sequence is 13 residues long. Germline-derived CDR1 and CDR2 are SGHTA and FQGTGA. For the CDR3, the DNA is TGTGCCAGCAGCCCACTAGATTCCAATGAGCAGTTCTTC. It encodes CASSPLDSNEQFF.

The rearrangement uses TRBV19 and TRBJ1-3, with D possibly being TRBD1 (6 bases). V shed 4 bases and J shed 0 bases, with 10 bases lying between them. The CDR3 is made up of 15 amino acids. The germline V gene encodes CDR1 LNHDA and CDR2 SQIVND (reference sequence). CDR3 region: CASSSTGLSGNTIYF. As DNA, the CDR3 is TGTGCCAGTAGTAGTACAGGGCTCTCTGGAAACACCATATATTTT.

The sample holds one count of this clone. The J gene is TRBJ1-1, the V gene TRBV7-8, with D possibly being TRBD1 (5 bases). This CDR3 has 13 amino acids. V was cut by 2 bases and J by 4 bases, with 8 bases left in between. In germline, CDR1 is SGHVS, CDR2 FQNEAQ. The CDR3 protein is CASSLQGSTEAFF. The CDR3 coding sequence is TGTGCCAGCAGCTTACAGGGTTCCACTGAAGCTTTCTTT.